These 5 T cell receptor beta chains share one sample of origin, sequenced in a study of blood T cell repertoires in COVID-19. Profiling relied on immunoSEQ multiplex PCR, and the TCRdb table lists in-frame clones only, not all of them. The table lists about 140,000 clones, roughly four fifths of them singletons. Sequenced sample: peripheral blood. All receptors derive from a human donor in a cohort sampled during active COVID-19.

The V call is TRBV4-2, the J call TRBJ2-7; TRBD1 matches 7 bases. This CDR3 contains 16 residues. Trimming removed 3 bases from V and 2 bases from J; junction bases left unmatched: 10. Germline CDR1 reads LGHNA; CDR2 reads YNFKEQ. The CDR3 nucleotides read TGTGCCAGCAGCCAGGCAGACGGACAGGCCGCCTACGAGCAGTACTTC. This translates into CASSQADGQAAYEQYF.

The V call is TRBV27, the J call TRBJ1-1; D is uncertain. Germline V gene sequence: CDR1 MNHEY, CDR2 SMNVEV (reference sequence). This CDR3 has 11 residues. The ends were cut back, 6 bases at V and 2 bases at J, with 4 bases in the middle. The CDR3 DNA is TGTGCCAGCAGGCGCAACACTGAAGCTTTCTTT. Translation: CASRRNTEAFF.

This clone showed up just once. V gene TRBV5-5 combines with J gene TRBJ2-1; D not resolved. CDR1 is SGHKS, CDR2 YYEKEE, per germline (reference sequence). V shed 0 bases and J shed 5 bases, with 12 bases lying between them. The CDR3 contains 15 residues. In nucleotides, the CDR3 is TGTGCCAGCAGCTTGGGGCGGCTCCTAAACAATGAGCAGTTCTTC. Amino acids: CASSLGRLLNNEQFF.

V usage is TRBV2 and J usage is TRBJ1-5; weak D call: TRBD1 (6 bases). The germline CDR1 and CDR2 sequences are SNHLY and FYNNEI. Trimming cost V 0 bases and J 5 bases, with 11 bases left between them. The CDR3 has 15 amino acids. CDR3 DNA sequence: TGTGCCAGCAGTGAAGCCAAACAGGGAGATCAGCCCCAGCATTTT. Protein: CASSEAKQGDQPQHF.

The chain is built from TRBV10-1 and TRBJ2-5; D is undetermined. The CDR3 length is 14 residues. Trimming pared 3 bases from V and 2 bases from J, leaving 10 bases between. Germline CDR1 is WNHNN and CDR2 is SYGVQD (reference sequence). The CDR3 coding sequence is TGCGCCAGCAGTGATAATAAATATCAAGAGACCCAGTACTTC. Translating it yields CASSDNKYQETQYF.